The 8 T cell receptor beta chains below come from one sample, sequenced in a study of blood T cell repertoires in COVID-19. TCRdb's table, derived via immunoSEQ multiplex PCR, lists solely in-frame clones and lacks some. The data show about 310,000 clones, around 87% seen once. Material for sequencing was peripheral blood. The source is a man between 65 and 85 years old with acute or convalescent COVID-19.

The chain combines TRBV19 with TRBJ1-5, with 7 nucleotides matching TRBD1. In germline, CDR1 is LNHDA, CDR2 SQIVND (reference sequence). Trimming removed 6 bases from V and 0 bases from J; junction bases left unmatched: 11. The CDR3 is 17 amino acids. CDR3 region: CASRRRTGGSSNQPQHF. CDR3 bases: TGTGCCAGTAGAAGACGGACAGGTGGGTCTAGCAATCAGCCCCAGCATTTT. The whole variable domain, remainder taken from reference TRBV19 and TRBJ1-5, is DGGITQSPKYLFRKEGQNVTLSCEQNLNHDAMYWYRQDPGQGLRLIYYSQIVNDFQKGDIAEGYSVSREKKESFPLTVTSAQKNPTAFYLCASRRRTGGSSNQPQHFGDGTRLSIL.

This clone was seen once. The genes are TRBV4-1 and TRBJ2-2, with 8 bases that match TRBD1. The CDR3 extends over 17 amino acids. V lost 1 base, J lost 3 bases, and 7 bases stayed unmatched. CDR1 is MGHRA and CDR2 is YSYEKL in the germline V gene. The DNA of the CDR3 is TGCGCCAGCAGCCAAGCACAGGGGGTTGTGGACACCGGGGAGCTGTTTTTT. Translated, it gives CASSQAQGVVDTGELFF.

The genes are TRBV6-2 or TRBV6-3 and TRBJ2-7; TRBD2 matches at 9 bases. The germline CDR1 and CDR2 sequences are MNHEY and SVGEGT. This CDR3 comprises 14 residues. V gave up 4 bases and J gave up 3 bases; unmatched junction bases: 4. In nucleotides, the CDR3 is TGTGCCAGCAGTTCCGGGACTAGCCGCTACGAGCAGTACTTC. It codes for CASSSGTSRYEQYF.

The J gene is TRBJ1-6, the V gene TRBV28; 7 nucleotides agree with TRBD1. The CDR3 is made up of 16 amino acids. The germline V gene has CDR1 MDHEN and CDR2 SYDVKM. V lost 5 bases to trimming and J lost 3 bases; unmatched junction nucleotides: 7. CDR3 residues: CASSRQTGSYNSPLHF. The DNA for the CDR3 is TGTGCCAGCAGTAGACAGACAGGGAGCTATAATTCACCCCTCCACTTT.

The CDR3 sequence is CASSWGTRNTEAFF. The CDR3 DNA sequence: TGTGCCAGCAGTTGGGGGACAAGGAACACTGAAGCTTTCTTT. The V gene is TRBV6-5, the J gene TRBJ1-1; tentatively, D is TRBD1 (6 bases). CDR1 MNHEY and CDR2 SVGAGI come from the germline V gene. V gave up 4 bases and J gave up 1 base, with 10 bases separating them. The length of the CDR3 is 14 residues.

This chain links TRBV5-4 with TRBJ1-1; 9 nucleotides align to TRBD1. Per the germline V gene, CDR1 is SGHNT and CDR2 is YYREEE (reference sequence). J gave up 6 bases and V 3 bases, and 9 bases lay outside the gene matches. CDR3 size: 15 residues. The chain's CDR3 is CASSSGDRATPEAFF. DNA of the CDR3: TGTGCCAGCAGCTCGGGGGACAGGGCCACCCCTGAAGCTTTCTTT. The full variable domain, completed using reference TRBV5-4 and TRBJ1-1, is ETGVTQSPTHLIKTRGQQVTLRCSSQSGHNTVSWYQQALGQGPQFIFQYYREEENGRGNFPPRFSGLQFPNYSSELNVNALELDDSALYLCASSSGDRATPEAFFGQGTRLTVV.

The rearrangement links TRBV4-1 to TRBJ2-5, with 9 bases matching TRBD2. Germline V CDR1 and CDR2: MGHRA, YSYEKL. The junction had 10 bases not matched to a gene; V was cut back by 4 bases and J by 4 bases. CDR3 length: 16 amino acids. The CDR3 nucleotides read TGCGCCAGCAGCCGATTAGCGGGGGCCTTAGGAGAGACCCAGTACTTC. It encodes CASSRLAGALGETQYF.

The gene calls are TRBV2 and TRBJ2-5, with 12 bases matching TRBD2. Per the germline V gene, CDR1 is SNHLY and CDR2 is FYNNEI. The CDR3 consists of 16 residues. J was trimmed by 0 bases and V by 7 bases; bases with no gene match: 6. The CDR3 here is CASTPGLAGYQETQYF. In DNA form, the CDR3 reads TGTGCCAGCACCCCTGGACTAGCGGGGTACCAAGAGACCCAGTACTTC.